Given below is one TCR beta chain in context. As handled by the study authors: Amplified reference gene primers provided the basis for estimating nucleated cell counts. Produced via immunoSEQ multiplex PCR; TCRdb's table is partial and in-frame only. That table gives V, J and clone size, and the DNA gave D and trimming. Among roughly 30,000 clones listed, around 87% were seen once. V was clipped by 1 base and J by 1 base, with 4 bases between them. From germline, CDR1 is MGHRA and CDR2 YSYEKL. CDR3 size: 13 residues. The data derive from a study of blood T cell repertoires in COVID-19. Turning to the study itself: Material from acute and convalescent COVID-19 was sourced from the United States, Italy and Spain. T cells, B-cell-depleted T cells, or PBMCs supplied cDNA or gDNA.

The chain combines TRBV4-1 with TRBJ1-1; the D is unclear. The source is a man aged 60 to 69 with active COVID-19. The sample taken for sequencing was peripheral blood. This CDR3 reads CASSQGQNTEAFF. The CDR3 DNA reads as TGCGCCAGCAGCCAAGGACAGAACACTGAAGCTTTCTTT.